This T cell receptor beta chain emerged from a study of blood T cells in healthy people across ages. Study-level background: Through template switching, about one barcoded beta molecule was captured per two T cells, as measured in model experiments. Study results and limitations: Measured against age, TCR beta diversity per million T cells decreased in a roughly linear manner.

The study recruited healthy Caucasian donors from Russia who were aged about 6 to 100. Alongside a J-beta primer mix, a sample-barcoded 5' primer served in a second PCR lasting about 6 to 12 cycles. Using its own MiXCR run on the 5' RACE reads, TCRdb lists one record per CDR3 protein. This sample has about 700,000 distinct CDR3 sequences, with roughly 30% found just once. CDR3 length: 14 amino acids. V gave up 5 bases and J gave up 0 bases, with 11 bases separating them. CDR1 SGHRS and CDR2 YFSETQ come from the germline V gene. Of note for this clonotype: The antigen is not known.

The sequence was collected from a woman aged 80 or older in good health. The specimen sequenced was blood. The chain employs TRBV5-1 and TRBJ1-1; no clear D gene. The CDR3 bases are TGCGCCAGCAGTCAGACCGACATGAACACTGAAGCTTTCTTT. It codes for CASSQTDMNTEAFF.